This paragraph covers one T cell receptor beta chain sequence. The sample comes from a study of blood T cell repertoires in COVID-19. Original processing methods: Reference gene primer amplification gave estimated nucleated cell counts. This table comes from immunoSEQ multiplex PCR, and its TCRdb copy is limited to in-frame clones, with some not included. That table gives V, J and clone size, and the DNA gave D and trimming. The repertoire has 150,000 or so clones, just over 85% of them found once; the top ten carry approximately 8%. This receptor was obtained from a man aged 55 to 70 with acute or convalescent COVID-19. Sequenced: peripheral blood.

As DNA, the CDR3 is TGTGCCAGCAGCCCCCGTGTCCAGGGGCCTGCCTATGGCTACACCTTC. It is translated as CASSPRVQGPAYGYTF. The chain employs TRBV7-9 and TRBJ1-2, with D perhaps matching TRBD1 (6 bases). V lost 5 bases and J lost 4, with 20 bases in between. The CDR3 runs 16 residues. Germline-derived CDR1 and CDR2 are SEHNR and FQNEAQ (reference sequence).